Shown below are 27 T cell receptor beta chains from a single sample sequenced in a study of identifying expanded T cells in peripheral blood. The method was immunoSEQ multiplex PCR; TCRdb's version includes in-frame clones alone and lacks a portion of them. The data contain more than 75,000 clones, around 87% of them singletons. The sequenced sample consisted of blood. The receptors here all came from a person aged 18 to 75 in good health.

The chain has TRBV5-1 and TRBJ2-3; D is possibly TRBD2 (6 bases). V was clipped by 5 bases and J by 2 bases, with 21 bases between them. The CDR3 totals 17 residues. CDR1 and CDR2 from the germline V gene are SGHRS and YFSETQ. CDR3 coding DNA: TGCGCCAGCAGTAACAGCTGGGACTCACAAAACACAGATACGCAGTATTTT. Translation: CASSNSWDSQNTDTQYF. The complete variable domain, with remaining parts taken from reference TRBV5-1 and TRBJ2-3, reads KAGVTQTPRYLIKTRGQQVTLSCSPISGHRSVSWYQQTPGQGLQFLFEYFSETQRNKGNFPGRFSGRQFSNSRSEMNVSTLELGDSALYLCASSNSWDSQNTDTQYFGPGTRLTVL.

The V and J genes are TRBV10-3 and TRBJ2-3, with a tentative D call TRBD2 (6 bases). CDR1 ENHRY and CDR2 SYGVKD come from the germline V gene. V was pared by 8 bases and J by 6 bases, with 12 bases between. CDR3 length: 12 residues. The CDR3, as DNA: TGTGCCATCGCGTCTGGGGGGGATACGCAGTATTTT. This encodes CAIASGGDTQYF.

The chain combines TRBV19 with TRBJ2-1; D is possibly TRBD1 or TRBD2 (5 bases each). Deletions cut 4 bases from V and 4 bases from J, with 14 bases between. Germline values: CDR1 LNHDA, CDR2 SQIVND (reference sequence). The CDR3 sequence is 15 residues long. Here the CDR3 reads CASSNGDGKYNEQFF. Here the CDR3 DNA reads TGTGCCAGTAGTAACGGGGACGGGAAGTACAATGAGCAGTTCTTC.

A single count supports this clone. The chain couples TRBV19 to TRBJ1-4; tentative D call: TRBD1 (5 bases). Per germline, CDR1 LNHDA and CDR2 SQIVND (reference sequence). V dropped 5 bases and J dropped 7 bases, with 20 bases sitting between them. The CDR3 runs 16 residues. The CDR3 nucleotides are TGTGCCAGTAGTCCCGGGACTTCCCCCAGCGGTGAAAAACTGTTTTTT. Protein sequence: CASSPGTSPSGEKLFF.

The rearrangement joins TRBV4-3 to TRBJ2-5; TRBD2 matches 8 bases. The J segment lost 2 bases and the V segment lost 3 bases, leaving 5 bases of the junction unmatched. Germline assignment: CDR1 LGHNA and CDR2 YSLEER. CDR3 length: 15 amino acids. The CDR3 DNA reads TGCGCCAGCAGCCAGTTAGCGGGGAATCAAGAGACCCAGTACTTC. Protein: CASSQLAGNQETQYF.

The chain couples TRBV6-5 to TRBJ2-3; no definite D call. The CDR3 runs to 15 residues. The germline V gene encodes CDR1 MNHEY and CDR2 SVGAGI. V was shortened by 5 bases and J by 0 bases, with 12 bases between the two germline ends. Written as DNA, the CDR3 is TGTGCCAGCAGTCCCACCCCTTTAAGCACAGATACGCAGTATTTT. Amino acid sequence: CASSPTPLSTDTQYF.

This rearrangement joins TRBV7-7 to TRBJ2-5, with D possibly TRBD2 on 5 matching bases. The CDR3 is 14 amino acids. Trimming removed 5 bases at V and 5 bases at J, with 15 bases between. The germline V gene encodes CDR1 SSHAT and CDR2 FNYEAQ (reference sequence). DNA of the CDR3: TGTGCCAGCAGCCCCCGAGGCGGCGGGGAGACCCAGTACTTC. Translation: CASSPRGGGETQYF.

This rearrangement joins TRBV6-6 to TRBJ1-2, with unresolved D. This CDR3 contains 14 residues. The ends were cut back, 7 bases at V and 5 bases at J, with 17 bases in the middle. Looked up from germline, CDR1 is MNHNY and CDR2 is SVGAGI (reference sequence). The CDR3 nucleotides read TGTGCCAGCACGAGGCAGGCATTAAGATATGGCTACACCTTC. Its protein is CASTRQALRYGYTF.

The chain has TRBV7-9 and TRBJ2-3; 7 bases agree with TRBD2. This CDR3 has 16 residues. From germline, CDR1 is SEHNR and CDR2 FQNEAQ (reference sequence). Germline trimming cut 3 bases from V and 1 base from J; bases unmatched to any gene: 7. The CDR3 protein is CASSFGTSGGTDTQYF. The DNA of the CDR3 is TGTGCCAGCAGCTTCGGGACGAGCGGGGGCACAGATACGCAGTATTTT.

The gene calls are TRBV27 and TRBJ1-4; possible D gene TRBD1, 5 bases. CDR3 size: 16 residues. The ends were cut back, 0 bases at V and 8 bases at J, with 16 bases in the middle. From germline, CDR1 is MNHEY and CDR2 SMNVEV (reference sequence). Written as DNA, the CDR3 is TGTGCCAGCAGTTTATCGGGGGGGTCGAATCGGGAAAAACTGTTTTTT. It translates to CASSLSGGSNREKLFF.

In its sample, this clone was seen once. This chain uses TRBV4-3 with TRBJ2-3; 9 nucleotides match TRBD2. This CDR3 spans 17 amino acids. The junction had 10 bases not matched to a gene; V was cut back by 0 bases and J by 6 bases. From germline, CDR1 is LGHNA and CDR2 YSLEER. The CDR3: CASSQDAAGGLSDTQYF. For the CDR3, the DNA is TGCGCCAGCAGCCAAGATGCAGCGGGGGGACTTTCGGATACGCAGTATTTT.

CDR3 protein: CASSLETVPFFYGYTF. CDR3 DNA: TGTGCCAGCAGCTTAGAGACAGTCCCATTCTTCTATGGCTACACCTTC. The genes are TRBV7-9 and TRBJ1-2; possibly TRBD1 for D (5 bases). Germline V gene data show CDR1 as SEHNR and CDR2 as FQNEAQ (reference sequence). V was shortened by 1 base and J by 4 bases, with 16 bases between the two germline ends. The CDR3 contains 16 residues.

J is TRBJ2-7 and V is TRBV29-1; unclear D gene. Trimming stripped 7 bases from V and 3 bases from J, with 13 bases between. Germline assignment: CDR1 SQVTM and CDR2 ANQGSEA. This CDR3 is 12 amino acids long. The CDR3 DNA reads TGCAGCGCCAAGGCGGATCTCTACGAGCAGTACTTC. It translates to CSAKADLYEQYF.

This clone was picked up one time. The J gene is TRBJ1-1, the V gene TRBV19; 7 nucleotides match TRBD1. With V trimmed by 5 bases and J by 10 bases, 16 bases remained unmatched. The CDR3 has 15 amino acids. Germline lookup yields CDR1 LNHDA and CDR2 SQIVND (reference sequence). The CDR3 nucleotides read TGTGCCAGTAGTCCCAGTGACAGGGAAATTTTTGCAGCTTTCTTT. Its translation: CASSPSDREIFAAFF.

The chain joins TRBV7-9 to TRBJ2-3; D perhaps matches TRBD1 (6 bases). The CDR3 spans 12 residues. Between the trimmed V and J ends, which lost 7 bases and 4 bases, there was a span of 9 bases. The germline V gene encodes CDR1 SEHNR and CDR2 FQNEAQ (reference sequence). The CDR3 DNA is TGTGCCAGCAACAGGGTCCCAGATACGCAGTATTTT. It specifies CASNRVPDTQYF.

The table lists this clone with a count of one. This chain joins TRBV4-2 and TRBJ2-1; D remains unclear. Germline V gives CDR1 LGHNA, CDR2 YNFKEQ. Trimming removed 0 bases from V and 7 bases from J, with 13 bases in between. This CDR3 contains 15 residues. CDR3 nucleotides: TGTGCCAGCAGCCAAGATTTACCCCCATGGAATGAGCAGTTCTTC. This encodes CASSQDLPPWNEQFF.

The chain joins TRBV7-2 to TRBJ1-2, with TRBD1 matching over 8 bases. Germline CDR1 reads SGHTA; CDR2 reads FQGNSA. This CDR3 has 14 amino acids. The V segment lost 1 base and the J segment 4 bases; nucleotides outside the gene matches: 2. The CDR3: CASSLGGQGYGYTF. The DNA for the CDR3 is TGTGCCAGCAGCTTAGGTGGACAGGGCTATGGCTACACCTTC.

The chain couples TRBV11-2 to TRBJ1-2, with a possible D match to TRBD1 (6 bases). This CDR3 spans 16 amino acids. Germline CDR1 is SGHAT and CDR2 is FQNNGV. Trimming took off 3 bases at V and 0 bases at J, with 14 bases between the two ends. CDR3 DNA: TGTGCCAGCAGCTTGGGGCAGGGGATGGCTAACTATGGCTACACCTTC. This gives the protein CASSLGQGMANYGYTF.

CDR3 sequence reads: CASSSTRTGVDEKLFF. The CDR3 coding sequence is TGTGCCAGCAGTTCTACCCGGACAGGGGTGGATGAAAAACTGTTTTTT. The rearrangement links TRBV27 to TRBJ1-4; 9 bases line up with TRBD1. The trim removed 4 bases at V and 6 bases at J, leaving 9 bases unmatched. Germline loops: CDR1 MNHEY, CDR2 SMNVEV (reference sequence). The CDR3 runs to 16 residues.

This sequence joins TRBV18 and TRBJ2-3; D is unclear. Looked up from germline, CDR1 is KGHSH and CDR2 is LQKENI. This CDR3 has 11 residues. V lost 5 bases to trimming and J lost 5 bases, with 5 bases between them. CDR3 in amino acids: CASSYGDTQYF. For the CDR3, the DNA is TGTGCCAGCTCATACGGAGATACGCAGTATTTT.

V and J are TRBV27 and TRBJ1-1; a possible D gene is TRBD1 (5 bases). Between the trimmed V and J ends, which lost 6 bases and 4 bases, there was a span of 27 bases. This CDR3 has 18 amino acids. Per the germline V gene, CDR1 is MNHEY and CDR2 is SMNVEV (reference sequence). DNA for the CDR3: TGTGCCAGCAGGAGCCGACAAACAGGTCGAAGGCTCGGCACTGAAGCTTTCTTT. Its protein is CASRSRQTGRRLGTEAFF.

The chain links TRBV19 to TRBJ2-7; possible D gene TRBD2, 5 bases. This CDR3 comprises 14 residues. V dropped 5 bases and J dropped 3 bases, with 14 bases sitting between them. CDR1 is LNHDA and CDR2 is SQIVND in the germline V gene (reference sequence). The CDR3 sequence: CASSSGLGDYEQYF. As DNA, the CDR3 is TGTGCCAGTAGTTCAGGACTTGGGGACTACGAGCAGTACTTC.

This clone has more than one count but fewer than ten. For the CDR3, the DNA is TGTGCCAGTCGGGACGTGAGCGGGGGTAGGGAGACCCAGTACTTC. Translating it yields CASRDVSGGRETQYF. The V gene is TRBV19, the J gene TRBJ2-5, with 8 bases identical to TRBD2. V shed 8 bases, J shed 5 bases, and the junction held 13 bases outside the gene matches. The germline CDR1 and CDR2 sequences are LNHDA and SQIVND (reference sequence). This CDR3 has 15 residues. Using reference TRBV19 and TRBJ2-5 for the parts outside the CDR3, the full variable domain is DGGITQSPKYLFRKEGQNVTLSCEQNLNHDAMYWYRQDPGQGLRLIYYSQIVNDFQKGDIAEGYSVSREKKESFPLTVTSAQKNPTAFYLCASRDVSGGRETQYFGPGTRLLVL.

The rearrangement uses TRBV5-1 and TRBJ2-7; tentative D call: TRBD1 (6 bases). V shed 4 bases and J shed 2 bases, with 13 bases lying between them. Germline values: CDR1 SGHRS, CDR2 YFSETQ. This CDR3 has 14 residues. This chain's CDR3 is CASSNTGPTYEQYF. Here the CDR3 DNA reads TGCGCCAGCAGCAATACAGGGCCCACCTACGAGCAGTACTTC.

This chain uses TRBV7-9 with TRBJ2-7; maybe TRBD1 (6 bases). The CDR3 loop spans 15 amino acids. CDR1 is SEHNR, CDR2 FQNEAQ, per germline (reference sequence). Trimming stripped 6 bases from V and 6 bases from J, with 21 bases between. The CDR3 DNA reads TGTGCCAGCAGGTACACAGGGTTGACGTGGGGCGAGCAGTACTTC. Its translation is CASRYTGLTWGEQYF.

Concerning this clone itself: Germline and junction disagree at one end, which may indicate a read error. This chain joins TRBV11-2 and TRBJ1-2; D ambiguous. The CDR3 runs to 15 residues. Germline lookup yields CDR1 SGHAT and CDR2 FQNNGV. The CDR3 spells CASSHQSDTDVGYTF. Written as DNA, the CDR3 is TGCGCCAGCAGCCACCAAAGCGACACAGATGTAGGCTACACCTTC.

This clone occurred once. The chain joins TRBV5-6 to TRBJ2-3; no clear D. Trimming stripped 0 bases from V and 2 bases from J, with 10 bases between. There are 15 residues in the CDR3. CDR1 SGHDT and CDR2 YYEEEE come from the germline V gene. CDR3 sequence: CASSLETLHTDTQYF. DNA for the CDR3: TGTGCCAGCAGCTTGGAGACACTTCACACAGATACGCAGTATTTT. Combining the CDR3 with reference TRBV5-6 and TRBJ2-3 gives the whole variable domain DAGVTQSPTHLIKTRGQQVTLRCSPKSGHDTVSWYQQALGQGPQFIFQYYEEEERQRGNFPDRFSGHQFPNYSSELNVNALLLGDSALYLCASSLETLHTDTQYFGPGTRLTVL.